A single sample gave rise to the 18 T cell receptor beta chains below, sequenced in a study of T cells after yellow fever vaccination (dated by TCRdb to the late 2010s). The protocol used for the library was 5' RACE. The sequencer was an Illumina HiSeq 2500. In TCRdb, the public reads were trimmed at Q25 with fastp and aligned with MiXCR, with productive beta chains retained. Identical CDR3 protein sequences are pooled into one entry, listed with their most common genes and DNA. This sample comprises about 74,000 distinct CDR3 sequences, 7.1% of them detected only once. Around 35% of the sample goes to the ten largest clones. In the paper's terms, the treatment or condition label means: live attenuated yellow fever vaccine strain. The specimen comprised CD8+ T cells sorted from PBMCs, sampled around 5 days after the first yellow fever vaccination. These receptor sequences come from a man between 18 and 35 years old who received the YFV17D yellow fever vaccine.

This clonotype was recorded at least ten times. The chain has TRBV6-2 or TRBV6-3 and TRBJ2-5; 7 nucleotides match TRBD2. Per the germline V gene, CDR1 is MNHEY and CDR2 is SVGEGT. The length of the CDR3 is 15 residues. V shed 2 bases and J 4 bases; nucleotides not matched to a gene: 7. In nucleotides, the CDR3 is TGTGCCAGCAGTTACCATCAGCGGGGTGGAGAGACCCAGTACTTC. Its protein product is CASSYHQRGGETQYF.

The chain has TRBV7-9 and TRBJ2-2; D call uncertain. Trimming took 2 bases from V and 6 from J, leaving 7 bases between them. This CDR3 is built from 13 residues. In germline, CDR1 is SEHNR, CDR2 FQNEAQ (reference sequence). The CDR3 region has the DNA TGTGCCAGCAGCTTATTCAACGCCGGGGAGCTGTTTTTT. Amino acid sequence: CASSLFNAGELFF.

This clonotype was seen repeatedly, ten times or more. The chain joins TRBV27 to TRBJ1-6, with TRBD1 identical over 7 bases. CDR3 size: 16 residues. Germline CDR1 is MNHEY and CDR2 is SMNVEV (reference sequence). V was clipped by 5 bases and J by 7 bases; unmatched bases: 11. CDR3 sequence (DNA): TGTGCCAGCAGTACTGCTGAGGGGGCCGAAAATTCACCCCTCCACTTT. This sequence encodes CASSTAEGAENSPLHF.

This clonotype was seen only a few times. The chain recombines TRBV4-2 with TRBJ2-3; 10 nucleotides match TRBD2. J was trimmed by 4 bases and V by 7 bases; bases with no gene match: 20. The CDR3 has 19 residues. Germline V lookup: CDR1 LGHNA, CDR2 YNFKEQ. CDR3 sequence (DNA): TGTGCCAGCACCCAGGTGGAGCGGGGGGGCCTTGTGAGAGCAGATACGCAGTATTTT. Translating it yields CASTQVERGGLVRADTQYF.

The chain employs TRBV4-3 and TRBJ2-1; TRBD1 agrees at 11 bases. The V segment lost 0 bases and the J segment 9 bases; nucleotides outside the gene matches: 4. This CDR3 region has 15 residues. CDR1 is LGHNA and CDR2 is YSLEER in the germline V gene. CDR3 DNA: TGCGCCAGCAGCCAAGATGGGACAGGGGGTCCTGAGCAGTTCTTC. The encoded protein is CASSQDGTGGPEQFF.

V and J are TRBV27 and TRBJ2-1; D possibly matches TRBD1 or TRBD2 (5 bases each). The CDR3 has 14 residues. Between the trimmed V and J ends, which lost 5 bases and 2 bases, there was a span of 10 bases. CDR1 is MNHEY and CDR2 is SMNVEV in the germline V gene (reference sequence). CDR3 coding DNA: TGTGCCAGCAGTCCGGGGCCTACCTACAATGAGCAGTTCTTC. As protein: CASSPGPTYNEQFF.

This clonotype was recorded a few times. The chain carries TRBV7-9 and TRBJ1-2; D is ambiguous. Germline CDR1 and CDR2: SEHNR and FQNEAQ (reference sequence). The CDR3 loop spans 13 amino acids. Trimming cost V 0 bases and J 6 bases, with 8 bases left between them. The DNA for the CDR3 is TGTGCCAGCAGCTTAGCCGTACTGAATGGCTACACCTTC. Its translation: CASSLAVLNGYTF.

Only a few counts were recorded for this clonotype. The chain employs TRBV20-1 and TRBJ1-1; D is perhaps TRBD1 (5 bases). The CDR3 has 17 residues. Trimming removed 0 bases at V and 0 bases at J, with 17 bases between. Germline assignment: CDR1 DFQATT and CDR2 SNEGSKA (reference sequence). The CDR3 loop reads CSARDQGKVELNTEAFF. In DNA, the CDR3 is TGCAGTGCTAGAGATCAGGGTAAAGTGGAATTGAACACTGAAGCTTTCTTT.

This clonotype was observed a few times. This rearrangement joins TRBV6-2 or TRBV6-3 to TRBJ1-5; no clear D. Germline V gene sequence: CDR1 MNHEY, CDR2 SVGEGT. The CDR3 is made up of 12 amino acids. V lost 4 bases to trimming and J lost 4 bases, with 5 bases between them. This CDR3 is CASSFWNQPQHF. The CDR3 DNA reads as TGTGCCAGCAGTTTCTGGAATCAGCCCCAGCATTTT.

This clonotype has just a few counts. The chain couples TRBV27 to TRBJ1-6; tentative D call: TRBD1 (5 bases). V was shortened by 0 bases and J by 3 bases, with 12 bases between the two germline ends. This CDR3 has 17 residues. From germline, CDR1 is MNHEY and CDR2 SMNVEV (reference sequence). In DNA form, the CDR3 reads TGTGCCAGCAGTTTATCACCCCCCGGGGGCTATAATTCACCCCTCCACTTT. Amino acids: CASSLSPPGGYNSPLHF.

This clonotype was found many times. V usage is TRBV5-6 and J usage is TRBJ2-7, with D possibly matching TRBD2 (5 bases). The CDR3 totals 13 residues. Trimming removed 2 bases at V and 11 bases at J, with 17 bases between. Germline CDR1 SGHDT, CDR2 YYEEEE. CDR3 protein: CASSFGLELSKYV. DNA for the CDR3: TGTGCCAGCAGCTTCGGACTCGAACTGAGCAAGTACGTC.

This clonotype was detected a few times. The V call is TRBV19, the J call TRBJ1-4, with D possibly being TRBD1 (6 bases). Germline loops: CDR1 LNHDA, CDR2 SQIVND (reference sequence). Trimming removed 6 bases at V and 3 bases at J, with 17 bases between. The CDR3 runs 16 residues. CDR3 nucleotide sequence: TGTGCCAGTAGATCCCTCCTCTCAGGGGCTAATGAAAAACTGTTTTTT. Protein product: CASRSLLSGANEKLFF.

This clonotype has just a few counts. This CDR3 is CASSPDGFYNEQFF. The CDR3 nucleotides read TGTGCCAGCAGCCCCGACGGATTCTACAATGAGCAGTTCTTC. The chain uses TRBV7-3 and TRBJ2-1, with no clear D. This CDR3 spans 14 amino acids. Germline assignment: CDR1 SGHTA and CDR2 FQGTGA. V shed 5 bases and J shed 3 bases, with 11 bases lying between them.

The rearrangement joins TRBV20-1 to TRBJ1-5; TRBD1 might be the D (6 bases). From germline, CDR1 is DFQATT and CDR2 SNEGSKA (reference sequence). The CDR3 consists of 17 residues. Trimming removed 6 bases from V and 0 bases from J, with 21 bases in between. The CDR3 sequence is CSAIHRVLDHSNQPQHF. The CDR3 nucleotides read TGCAGTGCAATACACAGGGTCCTTGATCATAGCAATCAGCCCCAGCATTTT.

Comment on this clonotype: A much larger clone lies one base from this, so it may be a read error. V is TRBV7-6 and J is TRBJ2-1; tentative D call: TRBD1 (5 bases). CDR1 and CDR2 (germline): SGHVS, FNYEAQ. The CDR3 spans 15 residues. Trimming left V 1 base short and J 8 bases short, with 15 bases between. Written as DNA, the CDR3 is TGTGCCAGCAGCTTAGGTGTAGGGGTCTCGGATGAGCAGTTCTTC. Translated, it gives CASSLGVGVSDEQFF.

This chain uses TRBV13 with TRBJ1-6, with a tentative D call TRBD1 (5 bases). Germline assignment: CDR1 PRHDT and CDR2 FYEKMQ (reference sequence). Trimming took off 2 bases at V and 9 bases at J, with 32 bases between the two ends. The CDR3 contains 21 residues. The CDR3 DNA reads TGTGCCAGCAGCTTATTCGCCGAGGGGATAGACCCGGTCGGAATTGGTTCACCCCTCCACTTT. Translating it yields CASSLFAEGIDPVGIGSPLHF.

The chain joins TRBV12-3 or TRBV12-4 to TRBJ2-1; D remains ambiguous. CDR3 length: 13 residues. The V end lost 8 bases, the J end lost 4 bases, and 12 bases lay between the germline ends. CDR3 DNA sequence: TGTGCCAGCCTCGAATCGGAATACAATGAGCAGTTCTTC. Protein: CASLESEYNEQFF.

The CDR3 coding sequence is TGTGCCAGCAGCACGACAGGGTATATCTATGGCTACACCTTC. It is translated as CASSTTGYIYGYTF. This rearrangement joins TRBV11-2 to TRBJ1-2; 7 bases match TRBD1. The CDR3 has 14 residues. Germline V gene sequence: CDR1 SGHAT, CDR2 FQNNGV. Germline trimming cut 5 bases from V and 4 bases from J; bases unmatched to any gene: 7.